The 10 T cell receptor beta chains below were found in one sample sequenced in a study of T cells after yellow fever vaccination. TCRdb reprocessed the 5' RACE reads with MiXCR, giving one entry per CDR3 protein. The data contain some 170,000 distinct CDR3 sequences, around 8.5% of them singletons. This specimen was CD8+ T cells sorted from PBMCs, taken 45 days after the yellow fever booster vaccination. Source of these receptors: a man in his late teens or twenties who received the YFV17D yellow fever vaccine.

In DNA form, the CDR3 reads TGCGCCAGCAGCTCCACAGGGGCTGTGGGCACTGAAGCTTTCTTT. Amino acid sequence: CASSSTGAVGTEAFF. The rearrangement links TRBV5-1 to TRBJ1-1; 7 bases line up with TRBD1. V was pared by 3 bases and J by 4 bases, with 9 bases of the junction left unmatched. The germline gives CDR1 SGHRS, CDR2 YFSETQ. The CDR3 consists of 15 residues.

This clonotype was seen more than once but under ten times. The chain uses TRBV28 and TRBJ2-5; D is uncertain. CDR1 is MDHEN, CDR2 SYDVKM, per germline. This CDR3 is 13 amino acids long. Trimming removed 3 bases at V and 7 bases at J, with 12 bases between. The chain's CDR3 is CASSFRPGGTQYF. CDR3 nucleotide sequence: TGTGCCAGCAGTTTCCGACCAGGTGGGACCCAGTACTTC.

This clonotype was counted ten times or more. This sequence joins TRBV7-9 and TRBJ1-1; no clear D. The V end was cut by 7 bases, the J end by 4 bases, with 28 bases between. The CDR3 sequence is 18 residues long. Germline CDR1 SEHNR, CDR2 FQNEAQ (reference sequence). CDR3 DNA: TGTGCCAGCACCCCCCGGGGTGGAATAGGCCCCGGAGGCACTGAAGCTTTCTTT. Its translation is CASTPRGGIGPGGTEAFF.

This clonotype appeared a few times. CDR3 coding DNA: TGTGCCAGCAGCTGGGTGGGGAGCGGGGAAAAAAACATTCAGTACTTC. This sequence encodes CASSWVGSGEKNIQYF. This sequence joins TRBV7-9 and TRBJ2-4, with 7 bases that match TRBD2. CDR3 length equals 16 residues. The J segment lost 4 bases and the V segment lost 4 bases, leaving 10 bases of the junction unmatched. CDR1 SEHNR and CDR2 FQNEAQ come from the germline V gene (reference sequence).

This clonotype was seen many times. V usage is TRBV7-9 and J usage is TRBJ2-7, with 8 positions matching TRBD1. After removal of 5 bases from V and 4 bases from J, the junction contained 16 bases not matched to a gene. The CDR3 runs to 17 residues. Per germline, CDR1 SEHNR and CDR2 FQNEAQ (reference sequence). Here the CDR3 reads CASSPAVRPGGSYEQYF. CDR3 DNA sequence: TGTGCCAGCAGCCCAGCGGTCCGGCCAGGGGGCTCGTACGAGCAGTACTTC. The full variable domain, with the rest looked up from reference TRBV7-9 and TRBJ2-7, is DTGVSQNPRHKITKRGQNVTFRCDPISEHNRLYWYRQTLGQGPEFLTYFQNEAQLEKSRLLSDRFSAERPKGSFSTLEIQRTEQGDSAMYLCASSPAVRPGGSYEQYFGPGTRLTVT.

This sequence joins TRBV4-1 and TRBJ2-2; D is unclear. The CDR3 is 15 amino acids. V gave up 0 bases and J gave up 7 bases, with 12 bases separating them. CDR1 and CDR2 (germline): MGHRA, YSYEKL. The CDR3, as DNA: TGCGCCAGCAGCCAAGAGCCCCTAGTGGGCGGGGAGCTGTTTTTT. This sequence encodes CASSQEPLVGGELFF.

The genes are TRBV7-2 and TRBJ1-5, with a tentative D call TRBD1 (6 bases). The germline gives CDR1 SGHTA, CDR2 FQGNSA. This CDR3 spans 16 amino acids. The V and J ends lost 5 bases and 0 bases respectively, with 14 bases between them. CDR3 sequence reads: CASSTQRGVSNQPQHF. In DNA, the CDR3 is TGTGCCAGCAGCACACAGAGGGGGGTTAGCAATCAGCCCCAGCATTTT.

In this sample, this clonotype turned up a few times. This rearrangement joins TRBV7-8 to TRBJ1-1, with 7 bases fitting TRBD1. J was trimmed by 4 bases and V by 5 bases; bases with no gene match: 7. Germline values: CDR1 SGHVS, CDR2 FQNEAQ. The CDR3 runs to 14 residues. CDR3 in DNA: TGTGCCAGCAGCCCGCCCCAGGGGGTCACTGAAGCTTTCTTT. Translation gives CASSPPQGVTEAFF.

This clonotype was counted a few times. The CDR3 sequence: CASSSVGGPETQYF. The CDR3 nucleotides read TGTGCCAGCAGCTCGGTCGGGGGGCCGGAGACCCAGTACTTC. This sequence joins TRBV11-1 and TRBJ2-5; D is perhaps TRBD2 (7 bases). Germline V gives CDR1 SGHAT, CDR2 FQDESV (reference sequence). The V and J ends lost 4 bases and 5 bases respectively, with 14 bases between them. This CDR3 comprises 14 residues.

This clonotype was counted only a few times. The gene calls are TRBV12-3 or TRBV12-4 and TRBJ2-7; D might be TRBD1 or TRBD2, each matching 5 bases. Trimming left V 6 bases short and J 2 bases short, with 14 bases between. The CDR3 has 14 amino acids. The CDR3 region has the DNA TGTGCCAGCAGCCCCGGGTTGGGGGCCTACGAGCAGTACTTC. This translates into CASSPGLGAYEQYF.